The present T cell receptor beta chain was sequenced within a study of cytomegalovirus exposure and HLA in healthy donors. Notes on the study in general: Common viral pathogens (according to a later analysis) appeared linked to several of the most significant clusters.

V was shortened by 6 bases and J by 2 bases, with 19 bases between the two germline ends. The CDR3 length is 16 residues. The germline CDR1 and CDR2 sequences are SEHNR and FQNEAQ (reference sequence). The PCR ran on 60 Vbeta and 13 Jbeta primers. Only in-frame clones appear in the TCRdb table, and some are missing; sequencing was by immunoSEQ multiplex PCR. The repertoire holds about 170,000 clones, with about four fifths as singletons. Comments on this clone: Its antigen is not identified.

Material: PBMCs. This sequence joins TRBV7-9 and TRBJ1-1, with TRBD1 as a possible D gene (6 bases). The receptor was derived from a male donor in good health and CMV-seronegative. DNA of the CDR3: TGTGCCAGCAGTCGTGGCCTAACAGGGACCAACACTGAAGCTTTCTTT. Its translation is CASSRGLTGTNTEAFF.